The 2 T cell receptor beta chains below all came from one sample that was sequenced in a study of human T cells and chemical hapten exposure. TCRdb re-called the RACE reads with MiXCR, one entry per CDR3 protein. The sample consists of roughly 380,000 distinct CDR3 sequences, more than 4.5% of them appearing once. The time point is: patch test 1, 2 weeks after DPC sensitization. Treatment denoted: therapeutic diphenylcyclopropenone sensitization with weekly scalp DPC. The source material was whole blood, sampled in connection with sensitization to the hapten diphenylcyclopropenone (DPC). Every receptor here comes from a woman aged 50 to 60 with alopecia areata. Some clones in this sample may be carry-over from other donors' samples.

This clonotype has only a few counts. The CDR3 nucleotides read TGTGCCACCAGCTCTCTATCCTCCGGCCGGGGGTCCAGGGCCTACGAGCAGTACTTC. It yields the protein CATSSLSSGRGSRAYEQYF. The chain employs TRBV15 and TRBJ2-7, with a possible D match to TRBD2 (6 bases). Per the germline V gene, CDR1 is LNHNV and CDR2 is YYDKDF (reference sequence). The CDR3 is 19 amino acids. Trimming cost V 5 bases and J 2 bases, with 28 bases left between them.

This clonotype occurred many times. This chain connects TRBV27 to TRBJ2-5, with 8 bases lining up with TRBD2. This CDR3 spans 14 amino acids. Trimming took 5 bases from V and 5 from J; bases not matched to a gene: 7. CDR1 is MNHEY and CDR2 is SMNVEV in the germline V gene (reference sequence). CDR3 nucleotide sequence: TGTGCCAGCAGTCCGGGACTAGGTTATGAGACCCAGTACTTC. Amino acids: CASSPGLGYETQYF.